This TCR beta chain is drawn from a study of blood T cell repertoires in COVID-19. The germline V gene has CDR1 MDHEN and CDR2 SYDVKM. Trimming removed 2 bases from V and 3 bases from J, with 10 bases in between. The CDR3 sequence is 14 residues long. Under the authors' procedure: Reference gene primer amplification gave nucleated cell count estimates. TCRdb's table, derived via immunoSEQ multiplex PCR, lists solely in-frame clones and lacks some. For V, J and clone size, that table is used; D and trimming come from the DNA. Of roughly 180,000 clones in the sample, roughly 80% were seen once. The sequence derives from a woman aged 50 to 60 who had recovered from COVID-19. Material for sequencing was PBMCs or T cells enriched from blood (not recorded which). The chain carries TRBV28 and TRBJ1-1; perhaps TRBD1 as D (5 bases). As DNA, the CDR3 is TGTGCCAGCAGTTTACAGGGAGGGGACACTGAAGCTTTCTTT. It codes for CASSLQGGDTEAFF.